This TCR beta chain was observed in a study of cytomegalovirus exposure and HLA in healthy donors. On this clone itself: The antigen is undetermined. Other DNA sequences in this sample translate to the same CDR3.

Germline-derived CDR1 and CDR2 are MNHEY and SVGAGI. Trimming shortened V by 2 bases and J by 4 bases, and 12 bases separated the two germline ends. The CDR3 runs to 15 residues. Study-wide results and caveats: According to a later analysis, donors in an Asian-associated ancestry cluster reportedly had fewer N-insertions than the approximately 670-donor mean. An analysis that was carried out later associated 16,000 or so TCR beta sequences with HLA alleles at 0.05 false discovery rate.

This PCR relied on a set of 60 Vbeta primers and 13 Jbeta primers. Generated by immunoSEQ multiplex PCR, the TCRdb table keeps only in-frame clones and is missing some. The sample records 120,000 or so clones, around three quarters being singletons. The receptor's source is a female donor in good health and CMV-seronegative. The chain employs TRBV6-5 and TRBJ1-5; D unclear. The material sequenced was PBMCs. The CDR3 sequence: CASSYGTGRNQPQHF. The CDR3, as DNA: TGTGCCAGCAGTTACGGTACCGGGAGGAATCAGCCCCAGCATTTT.